This T cell receptor (beta chain) was recovered during a study of shared clonotypes between healthy human individuals (TCRdb year 2020). In the study overall: The cohort comprised a couple of women and a few men aged 18 to 49 years. For each donor, CD4 naive and CD4 memory were each run on three plates, CD8 naive on two plates, and CD8 memory on one plate. The study deeply sequenced blood TCR repertoires of five healthy adults to estimate repertoire size and the extent of clonotype sharing between individuals. Libraries were prepared and TCR repertoires were sequenced by different laboratories using diverse techniques, in order to increase sequencing depth and limit assay-specific biases. Per donor, leukapheresis produced somewhere between about 0.8 and 9 billion PBMCs. Results the study describes overall, beyond this receptor: Sharing across a few donors was observed for around 5% of naive CD4, 3% to 3.5% of naive CD8, 2.3% of memory CD4, and roughly 0.43% of memory CD8 clonotypes. Incomplete sequencing was indicated by rarefaction of sorted-subset datasets, despite the large sequencing depth. Naive subsets generally had larger estimated clonotype richness than memory subsets did. Pairwise subsampling indicated that sequencing depth was expected to affect the degree of clonotype sharing among donors. Sampling was restricted to blood, and TCR repertoires in tissues likely differ from the TCR repertoires found in blood. Compared with non-shared clonotypes, the clonotypes found in all four sorted-subset donors had higher generation probabilities. Because the study included only a small number of donors, the genetic and exposure-history diversity represented was limited.

CD8 naive samples consisted of CD45RO-negative cells that were positively selected for CCR7, yielding a CD45RA+CCR7+ population without TemRA cells. Donors were healthy HIV-negative adults with no recently reported acute infections or vaccinations. Every donor was a Caucasian adult residing in Nashville, Tennessee, USA. After blood collection by leukapheresis, PBMCs were isolated using Ficoll-Histopaque density gradient centrifugation and then cryopreserved in the vapor phase of liquid nitrogen. Purity and quantity of every magnetically sorted T cell population were checked by analytical flow cytometry. Genomic DNA was isolated from every sorted fraction and measured by UV absorbance on a Nanodrop 2000c. The sample holds one count of this clone. No cognate antigen has been identified for it. No per-base quality is available; no much larger clone lies one base away. Other DNA sequences in the same sample also yield this CDR3.

Using the deep immunoSEQ assay, multiplex PCR amplified TCR CDR3 regions from genomic DNA. Extracted genomic DNA from each cell subset was distributed evenly across all wells of several immunoSEQ 96-well plates, and each plate was treated as a replicate. For sorted subsets, each replicate PCR was loaded with 200 ng genomic DNA, equivalent to about 33,000 T cell genomes. Purified libraries were measured with a Qubit 3.0 fluorometer, size-checked on a Bioanalyzer 2100, and measured again with the KAPA Library Quantification kit. Every immunoSEQ 96-well plate was sequenced on a separate single-read 150-cycle Illumina NextSeq 550 flow cell. The paper's processing steps were these. Because the immunoSEQ output included only junctional sequences and no quality scores, the filtering could not be the same as the filtering used for full-length reads. To assign V/J genes and CDR3, sequences were annotated against IMGT germline references using PyIR, a Python wrapper for IgBLAST v1.9. Any read was removed if the V/J assignment was weak (E-value above 1e-6), the CDR3 was missing, or the read contained stop codons, out-of-frame junctions, or ambiguous translated residues. V3J clonotypes were defined by identical inferred V gene, J gene, and CDR3 amino acid sequence. To compute the percentage overlap between repertoires, the number of shared unique clonotypes was divided by the size of the smaller repertoire. Richness of each repertoire was evaluated using RTK rarefaction, the Chao1 estimator, and Recon v2.1 estimates of unobserved clonotypes. OLGA was used to compute generation probabilities for all TCRbeta clonotypes that the gDNA method yielded from a handful of donors. Not all clones reach the TCRdb copy of this immuneACCESS table, which keeps in-frame sequences only. Checked studies attribute under half of the gap to unresolved V genes and leave the rest unexplained. V and J calls plus clone size are reproduced from that table; the DNA served to infer D and trimming. In this sample the table shows around 2,000,000 clones, approximately 94% of which occur a single time. The ten most abundant clones make up about 1.1% of the sample.

Inclusive of the bounding cysteine and phenylalanine, the CDR3 is 11 residues long. Only the CDR3 DNA is retained, 33 bases long and in frame from the first base. For CDR1 and CDR2, the germline V gene lists MDHEN and SYDVKM. Deletion took 8 bases off V and 4 bases off J, with a span of 6 bases between the germline ends. The sequence derives from a young man in good health. The chain joins TRBV28 to TRBJ1-3; no D gene call is confident. Sequencing was performed on naive CD8+ T cells sorted from blood. Explained via the paper, the cell subset or site label denotes: CD45RA+CCR7+. CDR3 protein: CASVAGNTIYF. The DNA reads TGTGCCAGCGTGGCGGGAAACACCATATATTTT.